The present entry profiles one TCR beta chain with its context. This receptor's antigen is unknown. Base qualities are not recorded, but no much larger clone differs from it by a single base. Whole blood was collected in K2EDTA tubes by collaborating institutions according to the institutions' own protocols. For TCRbeta analysis, collaborators shipped samples as frozen whole blood, isolated PBMCs, or DNA extracted from either of those sample types. For this chain, trimming is 4 bases at the V end and 6 bases at the J end, and the number of junction bases without a gene match is 12. Inclusive of the bounding cysteine and phenylalanine, the CDR3 is 16 residues long. Of all the DNA, just the CDR3 is kept, 48 bases in frame from base 1. CDR1 and CDR2 were assigned from the germline V gene (reference sequence) as SGHNT and YYREEE. The data originate from a study of blood T cell repertoires in COVID-19 (dated by TCRdb to 2018 to 2020). Context from the whole study: Samples from collaborators originated in the United States, Italy and Spain and spanned both the acute and convalescent phases of COVID-19. The sample metadata nearly always contained a de-identified subject ID, COVID-19 status, age in years and sex. The material from the prospective study consisted of cDNA or gDNA derived from T cells, B-cell-depleted T cells, or PBMCs. The samples were drawn from the first 160 participants of the ongoing ImmuneRACE study and from about 1,200 subjects provided by 6 global collaborators. Deeply sampled blood TCRbeta repertoires from subjects exposed to, actively infected with, or recovered from COVID-19 were included in the dataset. Where HLA class I and class II types were available, the types were taken from metadata supplied by the sample provider, not from assay-based typing. A freely available public database, intended as a resource for researchers studying the immune response to SARS-CoV-2, is where the repertoires were released.

TCRbeta CDR3 regions were amplified from genomic DNA by means of the immunoSEQ Assay, a bias-controlled multiplex PCR. In the source study's methods: The number of nucleated cells in each sample was estimated from the amplification of reference gene primers within the assay. Sequence reads were collapsed and filtered to measure the absolute abundance of every unique TCRbeta CDR3 rearrangement. For each sample, productive Simpson clonality was calculated by taking the square root of Simpson's diversity index across productive rearrangements. TCRdb provides this immuneACCESS table in a form limited to in-frame rearrangements. Some clones are lacking; in checked studies, under half of them reflect an unresolved V gene, and why the rest are absent is not known. V and J calls and clone size are given by that table; D and trimming were obtained from the DNA. The sample has some 15,000 clones on record, 87% of them singletons. Approximately 50% of the sample rests with the top ten.

What the study reported, not specific to this receptor: The amount of clinical and demographic metadata varied by source and participant and was provided uncurated.

What was sequenced was peripheral blood. The rearrangement combines TRBV5-4 with TRBJ2-5; 10 middle bases align to TRBD1. This sequence was found in a human donor in a cohort sampled during active COVID-19. The DNA sequence follows: TGTGCCAGCAGCCGCGGGACAGGGGCCTCCGGGAAGACCCAGTACTTC. This translates into CASSRGTGASGKTQYF.